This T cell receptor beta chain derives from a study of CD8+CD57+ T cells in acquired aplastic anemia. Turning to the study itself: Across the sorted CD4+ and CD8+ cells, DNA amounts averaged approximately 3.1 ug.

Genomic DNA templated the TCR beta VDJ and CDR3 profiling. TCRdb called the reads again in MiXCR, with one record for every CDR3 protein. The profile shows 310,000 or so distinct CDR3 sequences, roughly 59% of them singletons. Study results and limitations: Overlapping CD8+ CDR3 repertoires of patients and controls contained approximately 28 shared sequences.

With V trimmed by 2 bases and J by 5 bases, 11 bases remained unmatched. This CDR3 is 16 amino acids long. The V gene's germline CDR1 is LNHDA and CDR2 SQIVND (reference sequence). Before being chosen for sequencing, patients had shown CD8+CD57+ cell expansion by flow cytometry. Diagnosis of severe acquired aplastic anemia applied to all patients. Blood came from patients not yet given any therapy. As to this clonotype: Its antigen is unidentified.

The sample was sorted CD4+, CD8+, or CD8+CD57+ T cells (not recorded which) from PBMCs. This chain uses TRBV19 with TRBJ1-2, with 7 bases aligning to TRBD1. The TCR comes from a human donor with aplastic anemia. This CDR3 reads CASSISATGRVYGYTF. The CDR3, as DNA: TGTGCCAGTAGTATATCAGCGACAGGGCGAGTTTATGGCTACACCTTC. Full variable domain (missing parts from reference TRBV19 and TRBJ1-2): DGGITQSPKYLFRKEGQNVTLSCEQNLNHDAMYWYRQDPGQGLRLIYYSQIVNDFQKGDIAEGYSVSREKKESFPLTVTSAQKNPTAFYLCASSISATGRVYGYTFGSGTRLTVV.